Presented here are 24 T cell receptor beta chains from one specimen sequenced in a study of T-cell memory formation after mild COVID-19 (dated by TCRdb to the early 2020s). The library was produced with 5' RACE. Sequencing instrument: Illumina NovaSeq 6000. The raw public data were reprocessed by TCRdb itself: fastp quality trimming at Q25, MiXCR clonotype calling, in-frame beta chains only. Records with the same CDR3 protein are collapsed into one entry carrying the most frequent genes and DNA. Here the sample has about 400,000 distinct CDR3 sequences; 15% to 20% occur a single time. Around a fifth of the sample is in the top ten clones. Material for sequencing was PBMCs or a T cell subset sorted from them (not recorded which). The source of these receptors is a man younger than 35 who had mild COVID-19 (a few samples of this study predate the infection). The sample titles of this study are shuffled in the database, so cell type and time point are left out; the donor was told from shared clones.

This clonotype was counted only a few times. V gene TRBV9 combines with J gene TRBJ1-2, with D hard to call. CDR1 is SGDLS and CDR2 is YYNGEE in the germline V gene. CDR3 length: 14 amino acids. V lost 0 bases, J lost 7 bases, and 13 bases lay in between. Written as DNA, the CDR3 is TGTGCCAGCAGCGTAGCTCCGAACCCCATTGGCTACACCTTC. It is translated as CASSVAPNPIGYTF. Full variable domain (missing parts from reference TRBV9 and TRBJ1-2): DSGVTQTPKHLITATGQRVTLRCSPRSGDLSVYWYQQSLDQGLQFLIQYYNGEERAKGNILERFSAQQFPDLHSELNLSSLELGDSALYFCASSVAPNPIGYTFGSGTRLTVV.

This clonotype has a count of ten or more. The V gene is TRBV7-3, the J gene TRBJ2-1, with 11 bases identical to TRBD2. Germline CDR1 SGHTA, CDR2 FQGTGA. This CDR3 region has 15 residues. V shed 3 bases and J 5 bases; nucleotides not matched to a gene: 3. Here the CDR3 DNA reads TGTGCCAGCAGCTTCTTAGCGGGGGGGCACAATGAGCAGTTCTTC. It translates to CASSFLAGGHNEQFF.

This clonotype was seen many times. The chain links TRBV7-6 to TRBJ2-7; possibly TRBD1 for D (6 bases). The CDR3 runs 15 residues. The germline V gene has CDR1 SGHVS and CDR2 FNYEAQ. The V end was cut by 2 bases, the J end by 2 bases, with 13 bases between. CDR3 residues: CASSLLQGVPYEQYF. The CDR3 DNA is TGTGCCAGCAGCTTACTACAGGGTGTCCCCTACGAGCAGTACTTC. Together with reference TRBV7-6 and TRBJ2-7, the CDR3 gives the full variable domain: GAGVSQSPRYKVTKRGQDVALRCDPISGHVSLYWYRQALGQGPEFLTYFNYEAQQDKSGLPNDRFSAERPEGSISTLTIQRTEQRDSAMYRCASSLLQGVPYEQYFGPGTRLTVT.

The chain carries TRBV6-5 and TRBJ1-2, with D possibly TRBD1 on 5 matching bases. The CDR3 is made up of 13 amino acids. Germline lookup yields CDR1 MNHEY and CDR2 SVGAGI. V was shortened by 4 bases and J by 4 bases, with 10 bases between the two germline ends. The CDR3 is CASSSPGGYGYTF. In nucleotides, the CDR3 is TGTGCCAGCAGTTCCCCCGGGGGCTATGGCTACACCTTC.

The chain uses TRBV7-8 and TRBJ2-5; 7 bases align to TRBD2. The CDR3 totals 17 residues. Losses at the gene ends were 0 bases for V and 2 bases for J; bases not matched to a gene: 9. CDR1 and CDR2 (germline): SGHVS, FQNEAQ. The CDR3 here is CASSLAGRGGLQETQYF. CDR3 nucleotides: TGTGCCAGCAGCTTAGCGGGGCGCGGGGGTCTTCAAGAGACCCAGTACTTC.

The CDR3 region has the DNA TGTGCCAGCAGCCCAGGTTTCGGGGCCCCTTACTATGGCTACACCTTC. Its protein is CASSPGFGAPYYGYTF. This chain uses TRBV7-2 with TRBJ1-2, with D possibly TRBD1 on 5 matching bases. The V gene lost 5 bases and the J gene lost 3 bases, with 19 bases spanning the gap. The CDR3 totals 16 residues. The germline V gene has CDR1 SGHTA and CDR2 FQGNSA.

V and J are TRBV20-1 and TRBJ1-2; 8 bases map to TRBD1. The trim removed 3 bases at V and 4 bases at J, leaving 7 bases unmatched. Germline-derived CDR1 and CDR2 are DFQATT and SNEGSKA (reference sequence). The CDR3 loop spans 14 amino acids. The CDR3 reads CSASPQGVGYGYTF. CDR3 sequence (DNA): TGCAGTGCTAGCCCACAGGGGGTTGGCTATGGCTACACCTTC.

The chain has TRBV6-6 and TRBJ1-4, with no clear D. The CDR3 is 13 residues long. Germline V CDR1 and CDR2: MNHNY, SVGAGI (reference sequence). Trimming shortened V by 8 bases and J by 3 bases, and 10 bases separated the two germline ends. CDR3 nucleotides: TGTGCCAGCTCCAGTCTAGCTAATGAAAAACTGTTTTTT. It translates to CASSSLANEKLFF.

This clonotype has just a few counts. This sequence joins TRBV29-1 and TRBJ1-2, with TRBD1 matching 9 bases. Germline V gene lookup returns CDR1 SQVTM and CDR2 ANQGSEA. V lost 5 bases, J lost 4 bases, and 8 bases stayed unmatched. The CDR3 extends over 14 amino acids. The CDR3 DNA follows: TGCAGCGTTACATCGGGACAGGGTATCTATGGCTACACCTTC. Translated, it gives CSVTSGQGIYGYTF.

This clonotype was recorded a few times. The V gene is TRBV7-3, the J gene TRBJ1-1; 7 nucleotides align to TRBD1. The V and J ends lost 3 bases and 5 bases, in that order; junction bases with no gene match: 3. Germline V lookup: CDR1 SGHTA, CDR2 FQGTGA. CDR3 length: 13 amino acids. CDR3 region: CASSLTGRTEAFF. CDR3 in DNA: TGTGCCAGCAGCTTGACAGGGAGGACTGAAGCTTTCTTT.

This clonotype has more than one count but fewer than ten. The chain couples TRBV29-1 to TRBJ2-3, with D tentatively TRBD1 (6 bases). V dropped 6 bases and J dropped 7 bases, with 20 bases sitting between them. The length of the CDR3 is 14 residues. CDR1 and CDR2 from the germline V gene are SQVTM and ANQGSEA. CDR3 sequence (DNA): TGCAGCGTCGCGGCCCAAACAGGGTATAATACGCAGTATTTT. Translated: CSVAAQTGYNTQYF.

DNA for the CDR3: TGTGCCAGCACCTTGGGACAGGGTGTCACTGAAGCTTTCTTT. This codes for CASTLGQGVTEAFF. This chain joins TRBV12-3 or TRBV12-4 and TRBJ1-1, with 9 nucleotides matching TRBD1. The CDR3 totals 14 residues. V shed 7 bases, J shed 4 bases, and the junction held 7 bases outside the gene matches.

V gene TRBV12-3 or TRBV12-4 combines with J gene TRBJ2-1; 7 bases are shared with TRBD1. Trimming at V came to 6 bases and at J to 2 bases, leaving 7 bases not matched to a gene. This CDR3 region has 15 residues. CDR3 region: CASRPTGTAYNEQFF. Here the CDR3 DNA reads TGTGCCAGCAGACCCACCGGGACAGCCTACAATGAGCAGTTCTTC.

This clonotype was detected only a few times. The chain combines TRBV12-3 or TRBV12-4 with TRBJ1-5; D gene unclear. V shed 3 bases and J shed 11 bases, with 14 bases lying between them. This CDR3 is 13 amino acids long. The CDR3 loop is CASSFFGRGAQHF. The CDR3 DNA follows: TGTGCCAGCAGTTTCTTTGGCCGGGGAGCCCAGCATTTT.

The table lists this clonotype with a few counts. The rearrangement uses TRBV20-1 and TRBJ1-6; 7 bases match TRBD1. Trimming took 6 bases from V and 6 from J; bases not matched to a gene: 17. The germline gives CDR1 DFQATT, CDR2 SNEGSKA (reference sequence). The CDR3 length is 17 residues. The DNA for the CDR3 is TGCAGTGCCCCTAGGACTCCAGGGGGAGGCCCTAATTCACCCCTCCACTTT. Translated: CSAPRTPGGGPNSPLHF.

The CDR3 DNA reads TGTGCCAGCAGCCCATTCTTCGCAGATACGCAGTATTTT. This translates into CASSPFFADTQYF. The rearrangement uses TRBV7-9 and TRBJ2-3; D is undetermined. This CDR3 is 13 amino acids long. Trimming took off 5 bases at V and 4 bases at J, with 10 bases between the two ends. The germline V gene has CDR1 SEHNR and CDR2 FQNEAQ (reference sequence).

The chain employs TRBV29-1 and TRBJ1-5, with D unresolved. The germline CDR1 and CDR2 sequences are SQVTM and ANQGSEA. The CDR3 has 14 amino acids. V was shortened by 4 bases and J by 4 bases, with 14 bases between the two germline ends. The CDR3 region has the DNA TGCAGCGTTGTTTCCGGAGATACGAATCAGCCCCAGCATTTT. Encoded protein: CSVVSGDTNQPQHF.

The table lists this clonotype with a few counts. This chain joins TRBV7-3 and TRBJ2-2; D ambiguous. The length of the CDR3 is 13 residues. Trimming removed 4 bases from V and 5 bases from J, with 8 bases in between. Germline lookup yields CDR1 SGHTA and CDR2 FQGTGA. The CDR3 spells CASSSPETGELFF. DNA for the CDR3: TGTGCCAGCAGCTCCCCAGAAACCGGGGAGCTGTTTTTT.

This clonotype appeared a few times. The V and J genes are TRBV21-1 and TRBJ2-7; the DNA was not compared with TRBD2, the D call given in the table. TRBV21-1 is marked as a pseudogene. The CDR3 consists of 13 residues. CDR3 DNA: TGTGCCAGCCTACTAGCGGGGGCGGGGGAGCAGTACGTC. This translates into CASLLAGAGEQYV.

This clonotype came up a few times. The chain carries TRBV4-2 and TRBJ2-7; 8 nucleotides match TRBD2. Germline V gives CDR1 LGHNA, CDR2 YNFKEQ. The CDR3 sequence is 14 residues long. The junction had 5 bases not matched to a gene; V was cut back by 1 base and J by 6 bases. CDR3 sequence (DNA): TGTGCCAGCAGCCAAGTCGGACTAGCTAGCGAGCAGTACGTC. Translated, it gives CASSQVGLASEQYV.

This sequence joins TRBV7-8 and TRBJ2-5; the D is unclear. The CDR3 covers 15 residues. In germline, CDR1 is SGHVS, CDR2 FQNEAQ. V lost 6 bases, J lost 2 bases, and 16 bases lay in between. CDR3 sequence (DNA): TGTGCCAGCAGTCGAAGTTGGCCGAAACAAGAGACCCAGTACTTC. This sequence encodes CASSRSWPKQETQYF.

In its sample, this clonotype was seen a few times. The chain uses TRBV25-1 and TRBJ1-4; 7 nucleotides match TRBD1. This CDR3 region has 17 residues. The V and J ends lost 1 base and 4 bases, in that order; junction bases with no gene match: 9. From germline, CDR1 is MGHDK and CDR2 SYGVNS. The CDR3 DNA is TGTGCCAGCAGTGAATTTTATAGAGGACAGGATAATGAAAAACTGTTTTTT. It is translated as CASSEFYRGQDNEKLFF.

This clonotype appeared a few times. This sequence joins TRBV5-6 and TRBJ2-1, with D tentatively TRBD2 (6 bases). V was pared by 5 bases and J by 4 bases, with 16 bases between. The CDR3 loop spans 15 amino acids. Germline V gene sequence: CDR1 SGHDT, CDR2 YYEEEE. Here the CDR3 DNA reads TGTGCCAGCAGGGCGGGACTCGCAGTGTACAATGAGCAGTTCTTC. It is translated as CASRAGLAVYNEQFF.

This clonotype has a handful of counts. This chain connects TRBV2 to TRBJ2-2, with D tentatively TRBD2 (5 bases). Trimming left V 3 bases short and J 1 base short, with 12 bases between. The CDR3 consists of 16 residues. The germline V gene encodes CDR1 SNHLY and CDR2 FYNNEI. CDR3 sequence (DNA): TGTGCCAGCAGTGACAGGAGGACCTTGAACACCGGGGAGCTGTTTTTT. It specifies CASSDRRTLNTGELFF.